This entry is about one T cell receptor beta chain. Its antigen is not identified. Per the germline V gene, CDR1 is SGHDN and CDR2 is FVKESK. CDR3 length: 17 amino acids. Trimming took 3 bases from V and 0 from J, leaving 17 bases between them. The PCR was carried out with 60 Vbeta primers and 13 Jbeta primers. Generated by immunoSEQ multiplex PCR, the TCRdb table keeps only in-frame clones and is missing some. The data hold about 110,000 clones, with 73% observed a single time. This cohort consisted of healthy bone marrow donors. The record originates from a study of cytomegalovirus exposure and HLA in healthy donors. About the study: Genotyping showed around 80% of approximately 430 donors falling in the Caucasian-associated ancestry cluster. General study results and limits: A later analysis found common viral pathogens apparently linked to several of the most significant clusters.

The receptor was derived from a man aged 35-49 years in good health and CMV-seronegative. V usage is TRBV14 and J usage is TRBJ1-2; TRBD1 is a possible D gene (6 bases). Specimen: PBMCs. DNA for the CDR3: TGTGCCAGCAGCCACTCGGGGGGCCGGCTGACTAACTATGGCTACACCTTC. Translation: CASSHSGGRLTNYGYTF. Variable domain in full (rest from reference TRBV14 and TRBJ1-2): EAGVTQFPSHSVIEKGQTVTLRCDPISGHDNLYWYRRVMGKEIKFLLHFVKESKQDESGMPNNRFLAERTGGTYSTLKVQPAELEDSGVYFCASSHSGGRLTNYGYTFGSGTRLTVV.